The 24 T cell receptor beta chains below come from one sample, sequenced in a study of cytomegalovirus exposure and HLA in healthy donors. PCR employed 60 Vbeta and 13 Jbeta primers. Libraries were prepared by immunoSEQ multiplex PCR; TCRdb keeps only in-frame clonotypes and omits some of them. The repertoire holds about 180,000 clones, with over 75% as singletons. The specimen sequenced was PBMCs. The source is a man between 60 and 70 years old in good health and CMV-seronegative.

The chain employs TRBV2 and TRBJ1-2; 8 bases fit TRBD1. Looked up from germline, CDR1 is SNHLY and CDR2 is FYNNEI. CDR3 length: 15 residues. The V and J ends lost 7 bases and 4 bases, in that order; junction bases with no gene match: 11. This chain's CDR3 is CASTQDRGGFYGYTF. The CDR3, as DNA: TGTGCCAGCACCCAAGACAGGGGAGGTTTCTATGGCTACACCTTC.

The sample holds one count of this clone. For the CDR3, the DNA is TGTGCCAGCAGCTTTAACAGGGCCCTTGGCCTTAATGAAAAACTGTTTTTT. Translated, it gives CASSFNRALGLNEKLFF. The rearrangement joins TRBV5-6 to TRBJ1-4; tentative D call: TRBD1 (6 bases). Trimming stripped 2 bases from V and 4 bases from J, with 18 bases between. The CDR3 extends over 17 amino acids. CDR1 SGHDT and CDR2 YYEEEE come from the germline V gene.

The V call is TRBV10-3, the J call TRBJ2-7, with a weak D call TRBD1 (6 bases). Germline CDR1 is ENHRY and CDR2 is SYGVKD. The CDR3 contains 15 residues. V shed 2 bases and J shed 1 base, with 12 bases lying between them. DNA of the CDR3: TGTGCCATCAGTGAGAGGCCAGGGGCGTCCTACGAGCAGTACTTC. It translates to CAISERPGASYEQYF.

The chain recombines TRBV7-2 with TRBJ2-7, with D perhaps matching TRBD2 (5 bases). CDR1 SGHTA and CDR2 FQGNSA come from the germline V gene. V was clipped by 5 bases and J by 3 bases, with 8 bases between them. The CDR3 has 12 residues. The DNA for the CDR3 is TGTGCCAGCAGCGAGGACTTCTACGAGCAGTACTTC. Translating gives CASSEDFYEQYF.

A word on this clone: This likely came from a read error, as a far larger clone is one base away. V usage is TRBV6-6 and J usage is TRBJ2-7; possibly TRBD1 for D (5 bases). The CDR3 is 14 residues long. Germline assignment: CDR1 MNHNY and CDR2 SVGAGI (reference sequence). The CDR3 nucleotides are TGTGCCAGCAGTTACTCCGACCAGGGATACGAGCGGTACTTC. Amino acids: CASSYSDQGYERYF.

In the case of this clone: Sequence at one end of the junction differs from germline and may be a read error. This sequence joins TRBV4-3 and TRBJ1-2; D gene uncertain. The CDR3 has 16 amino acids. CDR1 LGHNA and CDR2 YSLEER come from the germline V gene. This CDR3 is CASSQDRSWNVYGYPF. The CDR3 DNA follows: TGCGCCAGCAGCCAAGATAGGAGTTGGAATGTCTATGGCTACCCCTTC.

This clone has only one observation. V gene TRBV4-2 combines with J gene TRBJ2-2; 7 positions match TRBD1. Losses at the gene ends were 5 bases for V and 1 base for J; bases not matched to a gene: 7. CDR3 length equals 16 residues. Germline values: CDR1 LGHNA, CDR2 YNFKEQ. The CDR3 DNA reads TGTGCCAGCAGCTACAGCCCAGGGGGGAACACCGGGGAGCTGTTTTTT. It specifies CASSYSPGGNTGELFF.

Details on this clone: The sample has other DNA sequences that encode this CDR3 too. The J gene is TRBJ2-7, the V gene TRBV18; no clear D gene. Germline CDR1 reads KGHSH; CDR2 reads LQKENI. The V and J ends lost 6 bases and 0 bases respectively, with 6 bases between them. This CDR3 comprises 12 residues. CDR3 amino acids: CASSPSSYEQYF. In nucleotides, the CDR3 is TGTGCCAGCTCCCCGAGCTCCTACGAGCAGTACTTC.

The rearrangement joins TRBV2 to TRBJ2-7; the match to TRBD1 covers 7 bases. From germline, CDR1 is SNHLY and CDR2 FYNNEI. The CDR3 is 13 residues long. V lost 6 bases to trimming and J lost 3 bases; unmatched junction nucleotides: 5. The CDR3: CASRTAGGYEQYF. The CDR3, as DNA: TGTGCCAGCAGAACCGCAGGGGGCTACGAGCAGTACTTC. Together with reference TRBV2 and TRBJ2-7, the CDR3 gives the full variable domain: EPEVTQTPSHQVTQMGQEVILRCVPISNHLYFYWYRQILGQKVEFLVSFYNNEISEKSEIFDDQFSVERPDGSNFTLKIRSTKLEDSAMYFCASRTAGGYEQYFGPGTRLTVT.

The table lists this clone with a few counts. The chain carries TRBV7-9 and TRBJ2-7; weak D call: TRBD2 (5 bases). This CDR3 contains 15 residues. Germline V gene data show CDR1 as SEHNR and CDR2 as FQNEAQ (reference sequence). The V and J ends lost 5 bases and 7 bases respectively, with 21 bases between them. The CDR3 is CASSHSGGFDSEQYF. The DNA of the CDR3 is TGTGCCAGCAGCCACAGCGGCGGGTTCGATTCGGAGCAGTACTTC.

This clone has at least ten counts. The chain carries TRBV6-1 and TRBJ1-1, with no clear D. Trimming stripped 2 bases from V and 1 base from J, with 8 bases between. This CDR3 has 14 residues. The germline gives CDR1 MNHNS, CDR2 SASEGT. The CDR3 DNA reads TGTGCCAGCAGTGAAAGGAGGAGGAACACTGAAGCTTTCTTT. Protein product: CASSERRRNTEAFF.

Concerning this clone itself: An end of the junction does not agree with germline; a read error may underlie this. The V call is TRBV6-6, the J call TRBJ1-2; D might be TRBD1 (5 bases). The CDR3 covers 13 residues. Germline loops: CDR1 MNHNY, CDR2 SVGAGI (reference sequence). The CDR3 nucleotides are TGTGCCAGCAGTTACTCGCAGGGAAATGGCTACCCCTTC. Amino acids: CASSYSQGNGYPF.

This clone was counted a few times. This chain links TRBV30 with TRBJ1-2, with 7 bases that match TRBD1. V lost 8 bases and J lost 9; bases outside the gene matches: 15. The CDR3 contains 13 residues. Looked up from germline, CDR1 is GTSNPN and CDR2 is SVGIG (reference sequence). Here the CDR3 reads CAREHGQVLSYTF. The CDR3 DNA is TGTGCCCGAGAACACGGACAGGTTTTAAGCTACACCTTC. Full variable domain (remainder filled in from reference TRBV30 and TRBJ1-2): SQTIHQWPATLVQPVGSPLSLECTVEGTSNPNLYWYRQAAGRGLQLLFYSVGIGQISSEVPQNLSASRPQDRQFILSSKKLLLSDSGFYLCAREHGQVLSYTFGSGTRLTVV.

This CDR3 is CASSQVAGGYEQYF. Here the CDR3 DNA reads TGTGCCAGCAGCCAAGTAGCGGGAGGGTACGAGCAGTACTTC. This rearrangement joins TRBV14 to TRBJ2-7, with TRBD2 identical over 11 bases. This CDR3 spans 14 amino acids. Germline loops: CDR1 SGHDN, CDR2 FVKESK. Trimming at V came to 1 base and at J to 4 bases, leaving 0 bases not matched to a gene.

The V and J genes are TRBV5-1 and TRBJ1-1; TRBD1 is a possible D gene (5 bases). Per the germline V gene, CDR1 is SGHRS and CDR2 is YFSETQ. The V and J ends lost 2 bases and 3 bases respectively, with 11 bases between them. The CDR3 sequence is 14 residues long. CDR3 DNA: TGCGCCAGCAGCTTTGGTGGGGGGTACACTGAAGCTTTCTTT. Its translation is CASSFGGGYTEAFF. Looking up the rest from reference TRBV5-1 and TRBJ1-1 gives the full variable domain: KAGVTQTPRYLIKTRGQQVTLSCSPISGHRSVSWYQQTPGQGLQFLFEYFSETQRNKGNFPGRFSGRQFSNSRSEMNVSTLELGDSALYLCASSFGGGYTEAFFGQGTRLTVV.

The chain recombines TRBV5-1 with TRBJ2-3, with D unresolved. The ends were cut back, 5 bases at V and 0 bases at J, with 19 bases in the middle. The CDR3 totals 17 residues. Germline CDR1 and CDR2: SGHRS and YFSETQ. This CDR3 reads CASRVIHRLTSTDTQYF. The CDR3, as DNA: TGCGCCAGCAGAGTAATACATCGATTGACTAGCACAGATACGCAGTATTTT.

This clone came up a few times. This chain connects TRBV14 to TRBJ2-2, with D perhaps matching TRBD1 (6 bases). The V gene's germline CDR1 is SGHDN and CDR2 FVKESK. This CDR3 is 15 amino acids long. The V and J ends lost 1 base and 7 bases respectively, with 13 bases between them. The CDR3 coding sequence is TGTGCCAGCAGCCAAGTGGGGGCCCGAGACGGGGAGCTGTTTTTT. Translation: CASSQVGARDGELFF.

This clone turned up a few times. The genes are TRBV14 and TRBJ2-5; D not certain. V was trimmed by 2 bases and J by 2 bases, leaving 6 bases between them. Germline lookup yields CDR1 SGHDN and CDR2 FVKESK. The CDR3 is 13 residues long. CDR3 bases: TGTGCCAGCAGCCAATTTATACAAGAGACCCAGTACTTC. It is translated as CASSQFIQETQYF.

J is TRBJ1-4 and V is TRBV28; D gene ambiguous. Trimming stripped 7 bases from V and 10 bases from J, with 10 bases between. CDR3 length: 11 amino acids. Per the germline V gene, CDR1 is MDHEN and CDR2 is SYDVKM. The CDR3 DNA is TGTGCCAGCAATGACCGCGGAAAACTGTTTTTT. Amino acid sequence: CASNDRGKLFF.

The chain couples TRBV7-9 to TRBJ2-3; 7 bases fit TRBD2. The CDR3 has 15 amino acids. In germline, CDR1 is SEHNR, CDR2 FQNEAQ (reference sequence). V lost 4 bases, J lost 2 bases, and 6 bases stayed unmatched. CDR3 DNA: TGTGCCAGCAGCTCCGAGGGACTACCCACAGATACGCAGTATTTT. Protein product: CASSSEGLPTDTQYF.

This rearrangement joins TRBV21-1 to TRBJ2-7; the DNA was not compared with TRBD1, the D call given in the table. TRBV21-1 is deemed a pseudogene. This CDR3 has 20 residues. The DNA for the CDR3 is TGTGCCAGTAAGCATGAATGGGCGGACACCGTTGTCCCAAACGTCTACGAGCAGTACTTC. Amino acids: CASKHEWADTVVPNVYEQYF.

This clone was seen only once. The CDR3 coding sequence is TGTGCCAGCAGTTTGGGACATTCTAACTATGGCTACACCTTC. Translating it yields CASSLGHSNYGYTF. The genes are TRBV28 and TRBJ1-2; maybe TRBD1 (6 bases). CDR1 and CDR2 from the germline V gene are MDHEN and SYDVKM. The length of the CDR3 is 14 residues. Trimming shortened V by 3 bases and J by 0 bases, and 8 bases separated the two germline ends.

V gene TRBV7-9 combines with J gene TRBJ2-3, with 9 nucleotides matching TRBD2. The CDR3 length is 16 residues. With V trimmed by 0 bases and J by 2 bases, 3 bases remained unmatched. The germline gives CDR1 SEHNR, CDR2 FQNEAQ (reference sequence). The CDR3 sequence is CASSLASGGYTDTQYF. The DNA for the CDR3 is TGTGCCAGCAGCTTAGCTAGCGGGGGATACACAGATACGCAGTATTTT.

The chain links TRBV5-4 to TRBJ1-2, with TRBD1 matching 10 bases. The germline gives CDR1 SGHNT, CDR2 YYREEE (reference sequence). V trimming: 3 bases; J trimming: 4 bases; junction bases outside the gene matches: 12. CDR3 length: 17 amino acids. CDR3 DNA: TGTGCCAGCAGCTCCCCTCCGGGGGGACAGGGGCCCTATGGCTACACCTTC. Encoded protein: CASSSPPGGQGPYGYTF.